The 7 T cell receptor beta chains in this list originate from one sample, sequenced in a study of beta chain features in type 1 diabetes. General study results and limits: Moderately but significantly shorter TCRB CDR3s were found in Type 1 diabetes patients in all four CD4+ subsets.

As every portion of the isolated RNA was reverse transcribed, the sequencing read expressed TCRB transcripts. Method: immunoSEQ multiplex PCR; TCRdb's copy keeps in-frame clones and lacks some. The sample has about 260,000 clones, 20% to 25% seen once. For these TCRs, the target antigens are not known. The specimen was naive CD4+ T cells from blood. The source of these receptors is a woman in her 30s with type 1 diabetes.

This chain links TRBV5-6 with TRBJ2-7, with a possible D match to TRBD2 (6 bases). The CDR3 contains 13 residues. Trimming removed 0 bases at V and 7 bases at J, with 11 bases between. The germline V gene has CDR1 SGHDT and CDR2 YYEEEE. The CDR3 region is CASSLVEAGEQYF. The DNA for the CDR3 is TGTGCCAGCAGCTTGGTGGAGGCGGGGGAGCAGTACTTC.

This sequence joins TRBV9 and TRBJ1-2, with TRBD1 matching over 10 bases. The trim removed 3 bases at V and 8 bases at J, leaving 4 bases unmatched. This CDR3 is built from 13 residues. Germline CDR1 is SGDLS and CDR2 is YYNGEE. CDR3: CASSDRDRGGYTF. The CDR3 nucleotides read TGTGCCAGCAGCGACCGGGACAGGGGCGGCTACACCTTC.

V gene TRBV27 combines with J gene TRBJ2-5, with D possibly matching TRBD1 (6 bases). Trimming stripped 8 bases from V and 1 base from J, with 14 bases between. The CDR3 covers 14 residues. Looked up from germline, CDR1 is MNHEY and CDR2 is SMNVEV (reference sequence). In DNA, the CDR3 is TGTGCCAGCGGCTCCATGGGGGCCCAAGAGACCCAGTACTTC. Translating it yields CASGSMGAQETQYF.

This chain links TRBV15 with TRBJ2-5; D possibly corresponds to TRBD2 (6 bases). The CDR3 is made up of 15 amino acids. The germline gives CDR1 LNHNV, CDR2 YYDKDF (reference sequence). V was shortened by 5 bases and J by 3 bases, with 16 bases between the two germline ends. The CDR3 loop reads CATSSSGGREETQYF. The CDR3 coding sequence is TGTGCCACCAGCTCCTCCGGAGGGCGGGAAGAGACCCAGTACTTC.

The V call is TRBV9, the J call TRBJ2-2; 8 bases are a match to TRBD2. Germline V gives CDR1 SGDLS, CDR2 YYNGEE. The ends lost 0 bases at V and 2 bases at J; junction bases unmatched: 6. The CDR3 contains 17 residues. The CDR3, as DNA: TGTGCCAGCAGCGTAGCTACCGGGAGGGCCAACACCGGGGAGCTGTTTTTT. This codes for CASSVATGRANTGELFF. Filled out from reference TRBV9 and TRBJ2-2, the complete variable domain reads DSGVTQTPKHLITATGQRVTLRCSPRSGDLSVYWYQQSLDQGLQFLIQYYNGEERAKGNILERFSAQQFPDLHSELNLSSLELGDSALYFCASSVATGRANTGELFFGEGSRLTVL.

The chain has TRBV6-1 and TRBJ2-1; 14 bases agree with TRBD2. V lost 6 bases and J lost 8; bases outside the gene matches: 6. This CDR3 is built from 15 residues. Germline V gene data show CDR1 as MNHNS and CDR2 as SASEGT. The CDR3 sequence is CASRGGLAGADEQFF. CDR3 in DNA: TGTGCCAGCAGGGGGGGACTAGCGGGAGCTGATGAGCAGTTCTTC.

This clone was recorded a few times. The gene calls are TRBV5-1 and TRBJ2-2, with 7 positions matching TRBD2. The CDR3 sequence is 16 residues long. V lost 5 bases and J lost 0; bases outside the gene matches: 7. Germline CDR1 reads SGHRS; CDR2 reads YFSETQ. The CDR3 bases are TGCGCCAGCAGGGAGAGCGGGAACCCGAACACCGGGGAGCTGTTTTTT. Translated: CASRESGNPNTGELFF.